The rows below give T cell receptor beta chains drawn from one sample of a study of shared clonotypes between healthy human individuals. Profiling relied on immunoSEQ multiplex PCR, and the TCRdb table lists in-frame clones only, not all of them. The data hold about 2.4 million clones, with approximately 94% observed a single time. Sequenced input: naive CD4+ T cells from PBMCs. All receptors derive from a man between 18 and 29 years old in good health. Some clones in this sample may be carry-over from other donors' samples. Both conserved end residues are trimmed from each CDR3.

TRBJ1-2 | TRBV5-8 | ASSVDFYGYT
TRBJ2-2 | TRBV11-2 | ASSLVMGHTGELF
TRBJ1-2 | TRBV19 | ASSAAAANYGYT
TRBJ2-3 | TRBV7-2 | ASRQMNYRNTQY
TRBJ2-2 | TRBV2 | ASSEIPSGELF
TRBJ1-1 | TRBV7-2 | ASSPQRGVGTEAF
TRBJ2-7 | TRBV28 | ASSQAGRSYEQY
TRBJ2-2 | TRBV13 | ASSLRQGWDRELF
TRBJ1-5 | TRBV6-1 | ASSDTWTGVFQPQH
TRBJ2-1 | TRBV7-3 | ASSLEVAGYNEQF
TRBJ2-3 | TRBV7-3 | ASSFQTLDTQY
TRBJ2-1 | TRBV5-1 | ASSLVRGSHEQF
TRBJ2-3 | TRBV18 | ASSLQTGAPTDTQY
TRBJ2-3 | TRBV2 | ASRTDLAGGPDTQY
TRBJ2-5 | TRBV10-1 | ASSRGETQY
TRBJ1-2 | TRBV6-6 | ASSYVGDGGGYT